The clone carrying this T cell receptor beta chain is labeled as medium-sized. Its antigen is undetermined. TCRdb re-analysed the 5' RACE reads in MiXCR, keeping a single row per CDR3 protein. The profile covers about 4,200 distinct CDR3 sequences, with 5.5% to 7% appearing a single time and about 19% taken by the ten largest. The data were taken from a study of spatial heterogeneity in lung cancer. Study-level points and caveats: Tumoral mutation counts were tracked by counts of expanded intratumoral alpha and beta TCRs.

Losses at the gene ends were 2 bases for V and 6 bases for J; bases not matched to a gene: 5. Germline loops: CDR1 MNHEY, CDR2 SMNVEV (reference sequence). The length of the CDR3 is 15 residues. The time point denotes: sample taken at primary tumor resection. This TCR was recovered from a male donor with early-stage non-small cell lung cancer. V and J are TRBV27 and TRBJ2-3; the match to TRBD1 covers 10 bases. The sample in question was lung tumor tissue, obtained at surgery. The CDR3, as DNA: TGTGCCAGCAGTTTACGGGGACAGGGGACGGATACGCAGTATTTT. This encodes CASSLRGQGTDTQYF.